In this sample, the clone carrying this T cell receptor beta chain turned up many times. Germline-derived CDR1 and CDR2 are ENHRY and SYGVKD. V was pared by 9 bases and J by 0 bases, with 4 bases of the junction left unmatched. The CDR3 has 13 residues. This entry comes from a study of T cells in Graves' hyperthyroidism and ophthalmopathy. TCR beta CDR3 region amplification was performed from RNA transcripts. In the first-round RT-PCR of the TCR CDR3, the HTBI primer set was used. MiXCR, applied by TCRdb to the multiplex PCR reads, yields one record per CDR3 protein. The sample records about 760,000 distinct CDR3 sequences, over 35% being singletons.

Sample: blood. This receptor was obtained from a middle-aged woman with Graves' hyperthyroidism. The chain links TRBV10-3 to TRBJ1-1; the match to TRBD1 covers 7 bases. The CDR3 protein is CAIGQVMNTEAFF. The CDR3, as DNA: TGTGCCATTGGACAGGTCATGAACACTGAAGCTTTCTTT.